Below, one TCR beta chain is given with its context. Original processing notes: Reference gene primers were amplified, and this amplification served to estimate nucleated cell counts. TCRdb keeps only in-frame clones here, not all; method: immunoSEQ multiplex PCR. V and J calls plus clone size are reproduced from that table; the DNA served to infer D and trimming. The repertoire has about 92,000 clones, around 88% of them found once; the top ten carry about 18%. The data stem from a study of blood T cell repertoires in COVID-19. Across the study: From the United States, Italy and Spain came samples of acute and convalescent COVID-19. PBMCs, B-cell-depleted T cells, or T cells provided the cDNA or gDNA that made up the material.

This CDR3 region has 16 residues. V was shortened by 0 bases and J by 1 base, with 13 bases between the two germline ends. The germline CDR1 and CDR2 sequences are SGHRS and YFSETQ. Patients in Seattle were enrolled during active infection, then followed longitudinally. The gene calls are TRBV5-1 and TRBJ2-5, with a possible D match to TRBD2 (7 bases). This clonotype originated in a woman in her sixties or seventies with COVID-19, enrolled during active disease. The sequencing input was peripheral blood. The CDR3, as DNA: TGCGCCAGCAGCTTGGTTGGGGGGGCGGCCCAAGAGACCCAGTACTTC. Translating gives CASSLVGGAAQETQYF. The full variable domain, with the rest looked up from reference TRBV5-1 and TRBJ2-5, is KAGVTQTPRYLIKTRGQQVTLSCSPISGHRSVSWYQQTPGQGLQFLFEYFSETQRNKGNFPGRFSGRQFSNSRSEMNVSTLELGDSALYLCASSLVGGAAQETQYFGPGTRLLVL.